The rows below give T cell receptor beta chains drawn from one sample of a study of T cell repertoires in cytomegalovirus infection. TCRdb fed the reads into MiXCR, producing one record per CDR3 protein. The sample gives over 100,000 distinct CDR3 sequences, 25% to 30% of which show up once; 81% is in the top ten. Their antigens remain unidentified. This specimen consisted of CD8+ T cells from cultured PBMCs, obtained from culture after CMV antigen stimulation. The receptors originated from a human donor in good health (CMV status not recorded). Some clones in this sample may be carry-over from other donors' samples. The CDR3 runs from the conserved cysteine through the conserved F or W. The order of the fields is J gene, D gene, clone size, V gene, CDR3 DNA, CDR3 protein. A D gene is named only where the DNA matches it firmly. Size is omitted from some rows. Given values are once, few, many or a class for expanded clones.

TRBJ1-1 - many TRBV4-1 TGCGCCAGCAGCCAAGATGCCCAGGGCACTGAAGCTTTCTTT CASSQDAQGTEAFF
TRBJ1-5 - - TRBV19 TGTGCCAGTAGTCGGTTTTATAGCAATCAGCCCCAGCATTTT CASSRFYSNQPQHF
TRBJ2-1 - few TRBV6-2/TRBV6-3 TGTGCCAGCACCATCAATCTTGGTGAGCAGTTCTTC CASTINLGEQFF
TRBJ2-1 - once TRBV7-3 TGTGCCAGCAGCCCGGACGGGAATGAGCAGTTCTTC CASSPDGNEQFF
TRBJ1-1 TRBD1 - TRBV9 TGTGCCAGCAGCGGATACGGACAGGGTGAAGCTTTCTTT CASSGYGQGEAFF
TRBJ1-2 TRBD1 few TRBV12-3/TRBV12-4 TGTGCCAGCAGTTTACAGACAGGGGCTAACTATGGCTACACCTTC CASSLQTGANYGYTF
TRBJ1-5 - - TRBV7-8 TGTGCCAGCAGCTTAGAGTCTAGAGGCAATCAGCCCCAGCATTTT CASSLESRGNQPQHF
TRBJ1-2 - - TRBV12-3/TRBV12-4 TGTGCCAGCGGTCTGTACCTAACAGGGACCTATGGCTACACCTTC CASGLYLTGTYGYTF
TRBJ2-1 - - TRBV7-9 TGTGCCAGCAGCGTGACTAGCTCCTACAATGAGCAGTTCTTC CASSVTSSYNEQFF
TRBJ1-2 TRBD1 few TRBV25-1 TGTGCCAGCAGTGACAGGGTACAACAGGGGGACTATGGCTACACCTTC CASSDRVQQGDYGYTF
TRBJ2-7 - - TRBV12-3/TRBV12-4 TGTGCCAGCAGATGGGCCCCGGGGGCTGGGTACGAGCAGTACTTC CASRWAPGAGYEQYF
TRBJ1-5 - - TRBV7-8 TGTGCCAGCAGCTTAGGTCCCAATCAGACCCAGCATTTT CASSLGPNQTQHF
TRBJ2-7 - - TRBV27 TGTGCCAGCAGCACGCCAGGGCTGCCCTACGAGCAGTACTTC CASSTPGLPYEQYF
TRBJ1-1 - - TRBV7-2 TGTGCCAGCAGCCCAGATTGGAACACTGAAGCTTTCTTT CASSPDWNTEAFF
TRBJ1-2 - - TRBV19 TGTGCCAGTAGTATGGCGGACAGCTTATCAAACTATGGCTACACCTTC CASSMADSLSNYGYTF
TRBJ1-2 - - TRBV19 TGTGCCACCTCTTACGGTTATGGCTACACCTTC CATSYGYGYTF
TRBJ2-3 - - TRBV9 TGTGCCAGCAGCGTAGGCGGCGGTATAGGTACGCAGTATTTT CASSVGGGIGTQYF
TRBJ2-7 - - TRBV28 TGTGCCAGCAGTTTACAGGCCTACTCCTACGAGCAGTACTTC CASSLQAYSYEQYF
TRBJ2-7 - - TRBV28 TGTGCCAGCAGCCGCTTGGGTAGCGCCTACGAGCAGTACTTC CASSRLGSAYEQYF
TRBJ2-7 TRBD1 few TRBV12-3/TRBV12-4 TGTGCCAGCAGCGGATTCCGGGACAGGGGCTCCTACGAGCAGTACTTC CASSGFRDRGSYEQYF
TRBJ1-6 - - TRBV19 TGTGCCAGTAGCACAGGGAATCGCTCACCCCTCCACTTT CASSTGNRSPLHF
TRBJ2-1 - - TRBV11-1 TGTGCCAGCAGCTTTTCGACAGGCAATGAGCAGTTCTTC CASSFSTGNEQFF
TRBJ2-7 TRBD2 few TRBV4-1 TGCGCCAGCAGCCAAGGTCCGGGAGGCTACGAGCAGTACTTC CASSQGPGGYEQYF
TRBJ2-7 TRBD2 many TRBV20-1 TGCAGTGCTAGAGGACTAGCGGGGAGGAACGAGCAGTACTTC CSARGLAGRNEQYF
TRBJ1-2 TRBD1 - TRBV7-9 TGTGCCAGCAGCCACGGGACAGGGGCCGACGCTACCTTC CASSHGTGADATF
TRBJ1-1 TRBD1 many TRBV6-8 TGTGCCAGCAGTTACTTATACGGACAGGCTGGGAACACTGAAGCTTTCTTT CASSYLYGQAGNTEAFF
TRBJ2-1 - few TRBV7-9 TGTGCCAGCAGCTTAGAGGGTTGGGTCTTC CASSLEGWVF
TRBJ1-1 TRBD1 few TRBV6-5 TGTGCCAGCCGACAGGGAATAAACACTGAAGCTTTCTTT CASRQGINTEAFF
TRBJ2-3 TRBD1 - TRBV27 TGTGCCAGCAGTTTACAGGGGGTGGCAGATACGCAGTATTTT CASSLQGVADTQYF
TRBJ1-5 TRBD1 few TRBV28 TGTGCCAGCAGTCCGACAGGGGAGAATCAGCCCCAGCATTTT CASSPTGENQPQHF
TRBJ2-5 - - TRBV6-2/TRBV6-3 TGTGCCAGCAGTTACTTCGGGGAGACCCAGTACTTC CASSYFGETQYF
TRBJ2-1 TRBD2 - TRBV13 TGTGCCAGCAGCACCATAGCGGGGGGGCGAATTGAGCAGTTCTTC CASSTIAGGRIEQFF
TRBJ2-7 - - TRBV27 TGTGCCAGCAGTTTAGGACCGGGACTCTCCCACGAGCAGTACTTC CASSLGPGLSHEQYF
TRBJ1-2 TRBD1 - TRBV27 TGTGCCAGCAGTTCCAGGGGGTTTGATGGCTACACCTTC CASSSRGFDGYTF
TRBJ1-1 - - TRBV19 TGTGCCAGTAGTATAGACTACAGGGCACGCACTGAAGCTTTCTTT CASSIDYRARTEAFF
TRBJ2-6 TRBD1 - TRBV6-6 TGTGCCAGCAGTTTCAGGGGGCCCCCGCGCTCTGGGGCCAACGTCCTGACTTTC CASSFRGPPRSGANVLTF
TRBJ2-3 - few TRBV6-6 TGTGCCAGCGGGAGCCTTGGCGGCGCCGATGCAGATACGCAGTATTTT CASGSLGGADADTQYF
TRBJ2-1 TRBD2 - TRBV20-1 TGCAGTGCTACCGTAGCGGGGGGCCGGGTCAATGAGCAGTTCTTC CSATVAGGRVNEQFF
TRBJ1-5 - - TRBV19 TGTGCCAGTAGTATGTGGGGGGCCGCGCAGCCCCAGCATTTT CASSMWGAAQPQHF
TRBJ2-5 TRBD1 few TRBV7-9 TGTGCCAGCCGCCGGACAGGGGAAGACCAAGAGACCCAGTACTTC CASRRTGEDQETQYF
TRBJ2-2 TRBD2 - TRBV19 TGTGCCAGTAGTCCCGCCGGGACTAGCTCCACCGGGGAGCTGTTTTTT CASSPAGTSSTGELFF
TRBJ1-1 - many TRBV7-8 TGTGCCAGCAGGGATCCGGGACTCTACACTGAAGCTTTCTTT CASRDPGLYTEAFF
TRBJ2-2 - - TRBV7-6 TGTGCCAGCAGCGCATACCCGGGCCCCGGGGAGCTGTTTTTT CASSAYPGPGELFF